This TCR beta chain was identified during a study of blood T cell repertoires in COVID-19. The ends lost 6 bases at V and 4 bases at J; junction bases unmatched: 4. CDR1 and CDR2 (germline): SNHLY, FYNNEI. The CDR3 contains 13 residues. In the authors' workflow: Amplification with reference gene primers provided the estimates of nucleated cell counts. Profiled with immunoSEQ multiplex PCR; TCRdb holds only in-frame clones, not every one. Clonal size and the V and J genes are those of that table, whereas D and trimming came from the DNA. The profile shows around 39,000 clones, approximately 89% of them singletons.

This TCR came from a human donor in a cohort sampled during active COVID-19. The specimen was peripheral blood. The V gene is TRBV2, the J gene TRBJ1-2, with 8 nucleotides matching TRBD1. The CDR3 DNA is TGTGCCAGCAGGACAGGGGCAGGCTATGGCTACACCTTC. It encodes CASRTGAGYGYTF.